This record concerns one T cell receptor (beta chain) sequence. No cognate antigen has been identified for it. No much larger clone exists at a distance of one base, and base qualities are not known. The data were taken from a study of blood T cell repertoires in COVID-19 (dated by TCRdb to between 2020 and 2021). With respect to the entire study: The collaborator samples originated in the United States, Italy and Spain and spanned the acute and convalescent phases of COVID-19. The prospective study material was composed of cDNA or gDNA derived from T cells, B-cell-depleted T cells, or PBMCs. The dataset comprised deeply sampled blood TCRbeta repertoires from subjects exposed to, actively infected with, or recovered from COVID-19. The repertoires were released in a freely available public database intended as a resource for research on the immune response to SARS-CoV-2. Samples came from the ongoing ImmuneRACE study (first 160 participants) plus 1,254 subjects from 6 global collaborators. Sample metadata almost always included a de-identified subject ID, COVID-19 status, age in years and sex. Where available, HLA class I and class II types were obtained from metadata supplied by the sample provider rather than from assay-based typing.

The immunoSEQ Assay, a bias-controlled multiplex PCR, was used to amplify TCRbeta CDR3 regions from genomic DNA. The authors processed their data as follows. Within the assay, amplification of reference gene primers was used to estimate how many nucleated cells each sample contained. To quantify the absolute abundance of each unique TCRbeta CDR3 rearrangement, sequence reads were collapsed and filtered. For each sample, productive Simpson clonality was calculated as the square root of Simpson's diversity index over productive rearrangements. Drawn from immuneACCESS, this table holds only the in-frame rearrangements with V and J called that TCRdb kept. Clones are partly lost; checked studies trace under half to an unresolved V gene and leave the rest unexplained. The DNA was the basis for D and trimming; V, J and clone size are from that table. In this sample the table shows 250,000 to 300,000 clones, over 70% of which occur a single time. The ten largest clones add up to 5.7% of the sample.

The study at large found these results: Clinical and demographic metadata were provided uncurated, with the amount varying by source and participant.

Whole blood was collected in K2EDTA tubes by collaborating institutions according to the institutions' own protocols. For TCRbeta analysis, collaborators shipped samples in one of three forms: frozen whole blood, isolated PBMCs, or DNA extracted from either of those sample types. Spanning cysteine to phenylalanine, the CDR3 consists of 16 amino acids. The sequence is cut down to CDR3 DNA, 48 bases in frame from base 1. The germline V gene yields SGHRS for CDR1 and YFSETQ for CDR2. V sheds 3 bases and J sheds 1 base, leaving 11 bases between their ends. Recombination connected TRBV5-1 to TRBJ2-6; the D gene lacks a confident call. The receptor was isolated from a man older than 75 with acute or convalescent COVID-19. Sequencing was carried out using peripheral blood. The DNA reads as follows: TGCGCCAGCAGCTCGTACGTGAGGTCTGGGGCCAACGTCCTGACTTTC. The encoded protein is CASSSYVRSGANVLTF.